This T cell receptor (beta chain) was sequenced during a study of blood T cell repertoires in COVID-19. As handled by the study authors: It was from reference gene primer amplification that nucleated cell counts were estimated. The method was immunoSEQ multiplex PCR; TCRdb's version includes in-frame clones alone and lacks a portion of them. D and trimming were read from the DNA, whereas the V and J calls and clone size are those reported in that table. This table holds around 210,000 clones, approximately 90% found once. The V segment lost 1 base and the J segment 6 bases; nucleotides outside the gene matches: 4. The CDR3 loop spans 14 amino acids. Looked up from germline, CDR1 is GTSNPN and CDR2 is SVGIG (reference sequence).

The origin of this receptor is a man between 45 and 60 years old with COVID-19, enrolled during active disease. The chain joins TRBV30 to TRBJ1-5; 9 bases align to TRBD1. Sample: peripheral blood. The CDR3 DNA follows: TGTGCCTGGAGTGGGAACAGGGGGCTTCAGCCCCAGCATTTT. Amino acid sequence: CAWSGNRGLQPQHF.